This T cell receptor beta chain was captured in a study of CD8+CD57+ T cells in acquired aplastic anemia. Overall study context: The sorted CD4+ and CD8+ cells yielded an average around 3.4 ug of DNA.

Profiling of TCR beta VDJ combinations and CDR3 sequences used genomic DNA as template. TCRdb reprocessed the reads with MiXCR, giving one entry per CDR3 protein. The sample shows around 150,000 distinct CDR3 sequences, roughly 43% of them seen only once. Patients sequenced had flow cytometry evidence of CD8+CD57+ cell expansion. With 6 bases removed from V and 6 bases from J, the gap between germline ends came to 18 bases. In germline, CDR1 is SGHVS, CDR2 FNYEAQ. The CDR3 has 15 amino acids. This clonotype was observed at least ten times. The sequenced sample consisted of sorted CD4+, CD8+, or CD8+CD57+ T cells (not recorded which) from PBMCs. The sequence was collected from a human donor with aplastic anemia. This chain links TRBV7-6 with TRBJ2-1; the D gene is possibly TRBD1 (7 bases). CDR3: CASSLVQGEVNEQFF. The CDR3 DNA sequence: TGTGCCAGCAGTCTGGTCCAGGGGGAGGTCAATGAGCAGTTCTTC.